This T cell receptor beta chain was obtained from a study of T cell responses to AZD1222 COVID-19 vaccine. Whole-study findings and limits: Spike-specific TCR breadth and depth went up after people got two AZD1222 doses. Baseline serology detected seropositivity in only five or six AZD1222 recipients. White British people made up most donors, females outnumbered males, and clonal diversity was possibly underestimated. Regions left unmutated in variants are reportedly the target of nearly half of spike-specific TCRs.

Sequenced by immunoSEQ multiplex PCR; TCRdb stores in-frame clones only, minus some. This sample has just over 65,000 clones, with about 88% found just once. This clone has a handful of counts. What it binds is unknown. With 7 bases clipped from V and 8 bases from J, the junction kept 13 bases outside the gene matches. CDR1 is MNHEY, CDR2 SMNVEV, per germline (reference sequence). The CDR3 is 16 amino acids. This specimen was peripheral blood, taken on day 0 of AZD1222 vaccination. V is TRBV27 and J is TRBJ1-6, with 8 bases fitting TRBD1. The TCR originated in an adult in good health. CDR3 protein: CASTLGRDRTYSPLHF. The CDR3 DNA is TGTGCCAGCACCTTGGGTCGGGACAGGACCTATTCACCCCTCCACTTT.